The clone carrying this T cell receptor (beta chain) was seen a handful of times. As yet, its antigen is unknown. Attachment of unique molecular identifiers to individual cDNA molecules was performed. TCRdb redid the calling of the 5' RACE reads with MiXCR, one entry per CDR3 protein. Among tens of thousands of distinct CDR3 sequences listed, about 12% were seen once. This sample is drawn from a study of early T cells in non-severe SARS-CoV-2 infection. Study-level information: Bulk RNA from unsorted whole blood was sequenced; chains were unpaired.

Study results and limitations: Matching results from VDJdb favored anti-spike CD8 responses, leaving private and CD4 specificities undetected.

In germline, CDR1 is LGHNA, CDR2 YSLEER. The CDR3 sequence is 13 residues long. V was trimmed by 2 bases and J by 4 bases, leaving 6 bases between them. This specimen consisted of whole blood, obtained at baseline. The chain employs TRBV4-3 and TRBJ2-1; D not certain. The origin of this receptor is an adult who was a healthcare worker with PCR-confirmed SARS-CoV-2 infection or an uninfected control (not recorded which). The donor label of this sample is uncertain. The CDR3 loop is CASSQTEYNEQFF. CDR3 sequence (DNA): TGCGCCAGCAGCCAAACGGAATACAATGAGCAGTTCTTC.